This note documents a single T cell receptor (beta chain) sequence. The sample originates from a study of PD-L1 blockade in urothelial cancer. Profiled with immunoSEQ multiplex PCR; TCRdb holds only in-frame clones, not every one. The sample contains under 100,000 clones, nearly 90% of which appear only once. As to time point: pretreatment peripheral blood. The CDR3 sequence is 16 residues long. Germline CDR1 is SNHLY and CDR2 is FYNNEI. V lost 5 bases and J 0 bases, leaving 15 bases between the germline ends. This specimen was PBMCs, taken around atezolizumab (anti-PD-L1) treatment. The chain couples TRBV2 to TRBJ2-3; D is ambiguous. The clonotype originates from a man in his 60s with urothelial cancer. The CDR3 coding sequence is TGTGCCAGCAGTATCTCTAGAGATCCTAGCACAGATACGCAGTATTTT. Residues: CASSISRDPSTDTQYF.